What follows describes a single T cell receptor beta chain. This specimen comes from a study of blood T cell repertoires in COVID-19. Overall study context: Italy, Spain and the United States were the sources of the convalescent and acute COVID-19 samples. PBMCs, B-cell-depleted T cells, or T cells were the source of the cDNA or gDNA that made up the material.

CDR3 length: 13 residues. Trimming took 3 bases from V and 5 from J, leaving 11 bases between them. Germline-derived CDR1 and CDR2 are SGHRS and YFSETQ. Authors' analysis steps: Counts of nucleated cells, estimated from reference gene primer amplification, were obtained. Method: immunoSEQ multiplex PCR; TCRdb's copy keeps in-frame clones and lacks some. D and trimming come from the DNA, and the V and J calls and clone size come from that table. The sample shows more than 120,000 clones, about 87% of them seen only once. The material sequenced was peripheral blood. The sequence derives from a woman in her forties or fifties with active or convalescent COVID-19. This sequence joins TRBV5-1 and TRBJ1-2, with D perhaps matching TRBD1 (5 bases). Here the CDR3 DNA reads TGCGCCAGCAGCTCCGGGACTTCGTATGGCTACACCTTC. This codes for CASSSGTSYGYTF.